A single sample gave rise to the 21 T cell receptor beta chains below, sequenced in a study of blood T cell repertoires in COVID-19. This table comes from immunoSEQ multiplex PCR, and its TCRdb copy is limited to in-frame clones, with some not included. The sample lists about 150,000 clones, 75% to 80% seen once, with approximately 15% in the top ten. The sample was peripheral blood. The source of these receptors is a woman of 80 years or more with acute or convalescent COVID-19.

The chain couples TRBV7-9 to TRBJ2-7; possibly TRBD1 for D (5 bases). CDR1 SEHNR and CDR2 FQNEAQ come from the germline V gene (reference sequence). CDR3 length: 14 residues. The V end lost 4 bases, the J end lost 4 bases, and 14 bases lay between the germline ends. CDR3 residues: CASSSRQSQYEQYF. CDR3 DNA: TGTGCCAGCAGCTCTAGACAGTCCCAATACGAGCAGTACTTC.

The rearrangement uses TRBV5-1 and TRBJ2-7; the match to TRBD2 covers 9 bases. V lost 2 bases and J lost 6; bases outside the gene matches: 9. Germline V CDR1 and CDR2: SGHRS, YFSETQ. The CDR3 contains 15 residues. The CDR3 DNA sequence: TGCGCCAGCAGCTTACTCTCTAGCGGGATTAGCGAGCAGTACTTC. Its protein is CASSLLSSGISEQYF.

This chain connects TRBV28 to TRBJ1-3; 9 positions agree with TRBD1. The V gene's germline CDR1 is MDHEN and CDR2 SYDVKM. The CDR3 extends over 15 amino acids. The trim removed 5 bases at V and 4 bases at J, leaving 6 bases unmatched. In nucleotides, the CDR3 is TGTGCCAGCAGTGTCCTTGGGACAGGGGGAAACACCATATATTTT. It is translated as CASSVLGTGGNTIYF.

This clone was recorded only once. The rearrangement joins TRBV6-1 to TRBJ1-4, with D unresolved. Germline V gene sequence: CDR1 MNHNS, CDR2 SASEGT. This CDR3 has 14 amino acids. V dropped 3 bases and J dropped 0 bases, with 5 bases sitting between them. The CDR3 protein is CASSEAATNEKLFF. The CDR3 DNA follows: TGTGCCAGCAGTGAGGCCGCAACTAATGAAAAACTGTTTTTT.

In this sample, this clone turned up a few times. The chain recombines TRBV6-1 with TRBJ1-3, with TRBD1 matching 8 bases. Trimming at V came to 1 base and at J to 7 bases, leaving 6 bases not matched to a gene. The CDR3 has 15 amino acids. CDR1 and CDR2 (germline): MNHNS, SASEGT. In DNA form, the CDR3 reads TGTGCCAGCAGTGAAGGTTGGACAGGGCGGAACACCATATATTTT. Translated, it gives CASSEGWTGRNTIYF.

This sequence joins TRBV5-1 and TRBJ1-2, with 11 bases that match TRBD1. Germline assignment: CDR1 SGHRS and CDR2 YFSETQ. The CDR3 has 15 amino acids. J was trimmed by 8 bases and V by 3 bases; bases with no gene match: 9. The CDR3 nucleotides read TGCGCCAGCAGCTCTTACGGACAGGGGGCGGGAGGCTACACCTTC. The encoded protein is CASSSYGQGAGGYTF. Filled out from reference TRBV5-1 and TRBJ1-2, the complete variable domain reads KAGVTQTPRYLIKTRGQQVTLSCSPISGHRSVSWYQQTPGQGLQFLFEYFSETQRNKGNFPGRFSGRQFSNSRSEMNVSTLELGDSALYLCASSSYGQGAGGYTFGSGTRLTVV.

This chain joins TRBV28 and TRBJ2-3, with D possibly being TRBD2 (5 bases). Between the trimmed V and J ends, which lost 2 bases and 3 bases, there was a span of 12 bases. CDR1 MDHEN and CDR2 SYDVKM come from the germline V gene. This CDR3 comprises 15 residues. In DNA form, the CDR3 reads TGTGCCAGCAGTTTACTCCAGACTAAGACAGATACGCAGTATTTT. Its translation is CASSLLQTKTDTQYF.

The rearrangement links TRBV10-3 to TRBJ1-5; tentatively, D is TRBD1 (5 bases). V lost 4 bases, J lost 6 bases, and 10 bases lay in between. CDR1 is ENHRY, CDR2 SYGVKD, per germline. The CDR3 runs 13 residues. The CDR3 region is CAISVAGLQPQHF. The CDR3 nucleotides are TGTGCCATCAGTGTGGCGGGGCTTCAGCCCCAGCATTTT.

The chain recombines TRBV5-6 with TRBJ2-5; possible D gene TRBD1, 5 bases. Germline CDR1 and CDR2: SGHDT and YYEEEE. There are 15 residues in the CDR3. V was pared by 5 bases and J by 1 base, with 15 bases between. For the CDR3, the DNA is TGTGCCAGCAGTAAACAGGAGCTCCTCCAAGAGACCCAGTACTTC. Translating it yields CASSKQELLQETQYF.

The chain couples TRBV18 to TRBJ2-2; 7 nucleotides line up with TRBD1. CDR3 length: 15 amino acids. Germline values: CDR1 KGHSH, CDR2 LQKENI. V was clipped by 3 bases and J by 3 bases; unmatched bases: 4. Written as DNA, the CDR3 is TGTGCCAGCTCACCCACAACAGGGGACACCGGGGAGCTGTTTTTT. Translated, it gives CASSPTTGDTGELFF.

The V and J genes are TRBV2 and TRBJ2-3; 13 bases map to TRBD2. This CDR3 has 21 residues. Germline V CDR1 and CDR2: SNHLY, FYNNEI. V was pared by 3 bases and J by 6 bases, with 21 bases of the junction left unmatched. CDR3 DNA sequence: TGTGCCAGCAGTGACGGCGGCAGGTTCTCCCCAGGGACTAGCGGGGTGGATACGCAGTATTTT. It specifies CASSDGGRFSPGTSGVDTQYF. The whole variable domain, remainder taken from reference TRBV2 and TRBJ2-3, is EPEVTQTPSHQVTQMGQEVILRCVPISNHLYFYWYRQILGQKVEFLVSFYNNEISEKSEIFDDQFSVERPDGSNFTLKIRSTKLEDSAMYFCASSDGGRFSPGTSGVDTQYFGPGTRLTVL.

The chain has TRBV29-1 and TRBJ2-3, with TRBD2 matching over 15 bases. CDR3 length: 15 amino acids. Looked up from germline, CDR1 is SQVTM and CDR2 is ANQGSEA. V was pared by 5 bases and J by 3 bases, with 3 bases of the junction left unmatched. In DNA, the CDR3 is TGCAGCGTTTCCGGGACTAGCGGGGGGACAGATACGCAGTATTTT. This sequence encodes CSVSGTSGGTDTQYF.

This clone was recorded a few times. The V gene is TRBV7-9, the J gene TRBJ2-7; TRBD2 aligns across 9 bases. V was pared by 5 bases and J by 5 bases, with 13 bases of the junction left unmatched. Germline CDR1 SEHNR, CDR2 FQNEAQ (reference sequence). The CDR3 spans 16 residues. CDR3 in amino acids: CASSTIAGLASNEQYF. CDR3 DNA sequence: TGTGCCAGCAGCACAATCGCCGGACTAGCGTCGAACGAGCAGTACTTC. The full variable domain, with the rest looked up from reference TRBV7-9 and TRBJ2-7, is DTGVSQNPRHKITKRGQNVTFRCDPISEHNRLYWYRQTLGQGPEFLTYFQNEAQLEKSRLLSDRFSAERPKGSFSTLEIQRTEQGDSAMYLCASSTIAGLASNEQYFGPGTRLTVT.

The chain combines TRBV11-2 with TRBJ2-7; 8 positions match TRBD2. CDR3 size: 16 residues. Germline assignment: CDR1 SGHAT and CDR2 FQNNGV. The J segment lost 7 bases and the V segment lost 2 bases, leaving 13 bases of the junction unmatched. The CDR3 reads CASSLNNGLAIAEQYF. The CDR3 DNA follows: TGTGCCAGCAGCTTAAACAACGGACTAGCTATAGCAGAGCAGTACTTC. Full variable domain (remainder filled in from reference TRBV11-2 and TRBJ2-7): EAGVAQSPRYKIIEKRQSVAFWCNPISGHATLYWYQQILGQGPKLLIQFQNNGVVDDSQLPKDRFSAERLKGVDSTLKIQPAKLEDSAVYLCASSLNNGLAIAEQYFGPGTRLTVT.

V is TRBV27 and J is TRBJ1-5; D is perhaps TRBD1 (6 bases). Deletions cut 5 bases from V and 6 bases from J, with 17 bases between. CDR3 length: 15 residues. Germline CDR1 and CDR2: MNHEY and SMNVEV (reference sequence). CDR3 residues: CASSLKGDTRQPQHF. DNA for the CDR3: TGTGCCAGCAGTCTCAAGGGGGACACACGTCAGCCCCAGCATTTT.

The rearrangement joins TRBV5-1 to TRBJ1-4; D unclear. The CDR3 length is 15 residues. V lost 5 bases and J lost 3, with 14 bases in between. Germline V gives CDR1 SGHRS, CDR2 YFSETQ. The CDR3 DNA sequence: TGCGCCAGCAGTTCAGATCCGGGAGCTAATGAAAAACTGTTTTTT. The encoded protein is CASSSDPGANEKLFF. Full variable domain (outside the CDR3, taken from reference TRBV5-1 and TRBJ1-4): KAGVTQTPRYLIKTRGQQVTLSCSPISGHRSVSWYQQTPGQGLQFLFEYFSETQRNKGNFPGRFSGRQFSNSRSEMNVSTLELGDSALYLCASSSDPGANEKLFFGSGTQLSVL.

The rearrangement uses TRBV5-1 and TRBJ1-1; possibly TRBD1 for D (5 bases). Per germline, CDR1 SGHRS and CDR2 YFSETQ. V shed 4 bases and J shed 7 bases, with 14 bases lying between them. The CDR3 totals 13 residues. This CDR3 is CASSLGAGLEAFF. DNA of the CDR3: TGCGCCAGCAGCCTTGGGGCAGGGCTTGAAGCTTTCTTT.

The DNA for the CDR3 is TGCGCCAGCAGCTTCGGAGAGGGAGGGGTCTATGGCTACACCTTC. It specifies CASSFGEGGVYGYTF. The rearrangement links TRBV5-1 to TRBJ1-2, with a possible D match to TRBD1 (5 bases). This CDR3 has 15 amino acids. CDR1 and CDR2 from the germline V gene are SGHRS and YFSETQ. Trimming removed 2 bases from V and 4 bases from J, with 15 bases in between.

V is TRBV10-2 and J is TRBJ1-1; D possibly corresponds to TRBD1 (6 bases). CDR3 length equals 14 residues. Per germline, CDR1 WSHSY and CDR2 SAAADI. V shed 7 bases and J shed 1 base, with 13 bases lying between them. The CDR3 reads CASKDRTGNTEAFF. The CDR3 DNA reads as TGCGCCAGCAAGGACAGAACAGGGAACACTGAAGCTTTCTTT.

In DNA form, the CDR3 reads TGCGCCAGCAGCCAAACCGGGTCATACACCGGGGAGCTGTTTTTT. It specifies CASSQTGSYTGELFF. This sequence joins TRBV4-1 and TRBJ2-2; D is undetermined. The germline gives CDR1 MGHRA, CDR2 YSYEKL. The CDR3 consists of 15 residues. Trimming removed 2 bases from V and 3 bases from J, with 10 bases in between.

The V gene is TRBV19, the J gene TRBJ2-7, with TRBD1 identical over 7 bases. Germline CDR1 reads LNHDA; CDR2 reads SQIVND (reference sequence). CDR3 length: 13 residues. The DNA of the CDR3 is TGTGTCACCGAGGGACAGAATCGCTACGAGCAGTACTTC. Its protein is CVTEGQNRYEQYF.